The 17 T cell receptor beta chains below all came from one sample that was sequenced in a study of cytomegalovirus exposure and HLA in healthy donors. PCR used 60 Vbeta primers and 13 Jbeta primers. TCRdb's table, derived via immunoSEQ multiplex PCR, lists solely in-frame clones and lacks some. The repertoire has 100,000 to 150,000 clones, roughly 68% of them found once; the top ten carry roughly 4.1%. Specimen: PBMCs. The receptor set was obtained from a woman aged 45-65 years in good health and CMV-seropositive.

The chain couples TRBV5-1 to TRBJ2-7; the match to TRBD1 covers 7 bases. The trim removed 0 bases at V and 3 bases at J, leaving 0 bases unmatched. From germline, CDR1 is SGHRS and CDR2 YFSETQ. The CDR3 has 13 amino acids. CDR3 protein: CASSLDRGYEQYF. The CDR3, as DNA: TGCGCCAGCAGCTTGGACAGGGGCTACGAGCAGTACTTC.

The chain links TRBV5-8 to TRBJ2-1; 8 positions agree with TRBD2. CDR1 and CDR2 (germline): SGHTS, YDEGEE. V gave up 3 bases and J gave up 4 bases; unmatched junction bases: 12. This CDR3 comprises 17 residues. The CDR3 DNA sequence: TGTGCCAGCAGCTCCTTTCGGGGGGGCGGTCTATACAATGAGCAGTTCTTC. It is translated as CASSSFRGGGLYNEQFF.

This chain connects TRBV19 to TRBJ1-5; D may be TRBD1 (6 bases). The CDR3 contains 16 residues. The germline CDR1 and CDR2 sequences are LNHDA and SQIVND (reference sequence). The V end lost 5 bases, the J end lost 2 bases, and 16 bases lay between the germline ends. The CDR3: CASSAYRDKGNQPQHF. Here the CDR3 DNA reads TGTGCCAGTAGTGCCTACAGGGATAAGGGCAATCAGCCCCAGCATTTT.

The chain links TRBV5-1 to TRBJ2-2, with D possibly TRBD2 on 6 matching bases. The CDR3 contains 15 residues. Trimming removed 4 bases at V and 4 bases at J, with 14 bases between. The germline gives CDR1 SGHRS, CDR2 YFSETQ. The CDR3 bases are TGCGCCAGCAGCACCCCCCCGGGAGCCACCGGGGAGCTGTTTTTT. Protein sequence: CASSTPPGATGELFF. The entire variable domain, with the rest obtained from reference TRBV5-1 and TRBJ2-2, is as follows: KAGVTQTPRYLIKTRGQQVTLSCSPISGHRSVSWYQQTPGQGLQFLFEYFSETQRNKGNFPGRFSGRQFSNSRSEMNVSTLELGDSALYLCASSTPPGATGELFFGEGSRLTVL.

The rearrangement joins TRBV6-1 to TRBJ2-3; D is possibly TRBD2 (6 bases). Deletions cut 4 bases from V and 1 base from J, with 15 bases between. Germline CDR1 and CDR2: MNHNS and SASEGT. This CDR3 is 16 amino acids long. CDR3 sequence reads: CASSVIQGGGTDTQYF. The CDR3 DNA is TGTGCCAGCAGTGTCATTCAGGGAGGAGGCACAGATACGCAGTATTTT.

The V and J genes are TRBV6-5 and TRBJ1-5, with TRBD1 as a possible D gene (6 bases). V was trimmed by 6 bases and J by 7 bases, leaving 19 bases between them. Germline loops: CDR1 MNHEY, CDR2 SVGAGI. CDR3 length: 15 amino acids. CDR3 residues: CASSQGEGGGQPQHF. The DNA of the CDR3 is TGTGCCAGCAGCCAAGGGGAGGGGGGAGGCCAGCCCCAGCATTTT.

The CDR3: CAISGTGGFPSGANVLTF. DNA of the CDR3: TGTGCCATCAGTGGGACAGGGGGCTTCCCCTCTGGGGCCAACGTCCTGACTTTC. The chain uses TRBV10-3 and TRBJ2-6; TRBD1 matches at 11 bases. The germline V gene has CDR1 ENHRY and CDR2 SYGVKD. J lost 0 bases, V lost 4 bases, and 5 bases had no gene match. This CDR3 is built from 18 residues.

The chain couples TRBV2 to TRBJ2-6, with D possibly matching TRBD2 (6 bases). The germline V gene encodes CDR1 SNHLY and CDR2 FYNNEI. The CDR3 has 16 amino acids. The germline V and J ends were trimmed by 3 bases and 3 bases, with 12 bases remaining between them. The DNA of the CDR3 is TGTGCCAGCAGTGACCAGGGAGCGGGTGGGGCCAACGTCCTGACTTTC. It yields the protein CASSDQGAGGANVLTF.

The gene calls are TRBV7-9 and TRBJ2-7; possible D gene TRBD1, 6 bases. The CDR3 consists of 13 residues. Germline CDR1 SEHNR, CDR2 FQNEAQ (reference sequence). V lost 5 bases and J 7 bases, leaving 15 bases between the germline ends. CDR3 sequence reads: CASSGRTEAEQYF. The CDR3, as DNA: TGTGCCAGCAGCGGAAGGACAGAAGCGGAGCAGTACTTC. The full variable domain, completed using reference TRBV7-9 and TRBJ2-7, is DTGVSQNPRHKITKRGQNVTFRCDPISEHNRLYWYRQTLGQGPEFLTYFQNEAQLEKSRLLSDRFSAERPKGSFSTLEIQRTEQGDSAMYLCASSGRTEAEQYFGPGTRLTVT.

The rearrangement uses TRBV5-8 and TRBJ2-3; D might be TRBD2 (6 bases). Germline values: CDR1 SGHTS, CDR2 YDEGEE. V was shortened by 5 bases and J by 0 bases, with 16 bases between the two germline ends. This CDR3 has 16 amino acids. Here the CDR3 DNA reads TGTGCCAGCAGTAGTTCGGGGGACCCTAGCACAGATACGCAGTATTTT. The encoded protein is CASSSSGDPSTDTQYF.

This clone occurred once. The rearrangement uses TRBV4-1 and TRBJ1-2; D call uncertain. The ends were cut back, 4 bases at V and 0 bases at J, with 18 bases in the middle. The CDR3 has 17 residues. The germline gives CDR1 MGHRA, CDR2 YSYEKL. The CDR3 DNA sequence: TGCGCCAGCAGCCCGGTTGAAAGACTTTCAGCTAACTATGGCTACACCTTC. This sequence encodes CASSPVERLSANYGYTF.

J is TRBJ2-7 and V is TRBV18; D perhaps matches TRBD2 (6 bases). Trimming shortened V by 6 bases and J by 5 bases, and 14 bases separated the two germline ends. The CDR3 contains 13 residues. The germline gives CDR1 KGHSH, CDR2 LQKENI. CDR3 region: CASSDRLVDEQYF. CDR3 nucleotides: TGTGCCAGCTCCGATAGACTAGTAGACGAGCAGTACTTC.

The CDR3 sequence is CATNRDSRTDTQYF. CDR3 coding DNA: TGTGCCACGAACCGGGACAGCCGCACAGATACGCAGTATTTT. The V call is TRBV2, the J call TRBJ2-3; TRBD1 matches at 7 bases. Trimming took 10 bases from V and 1 from J; bases not matched to a gene: 8. CDR1 is SNHLY and CDR2 is FYNNEI in the germline V gene. CDR3 length: 14 amino acids. The whole variable domain, remainder taken from reference TRBV2 and TRBJ2-3, is EPEVTQTPSHQVTQMGQEVILRCVPISNHLYFYWYRQILGQKVEFLVSFYNNEISEKSEIFDDQFSVERPDGSNFTLKIRSTKLEDSAMYFCATNRDSRTDTQYFGPGTRLTVL.

The V and J genes are TRBV30 and TRBJ1-2, with 8 bases identical to TRBD1. The CDR3 has 14 amino acids. The germline CDR1 and CDR2 sequences are GTSNPN and SVGIG (reference sequence). The trim removed 3 bases at V and 4 bases at J, leaving 7 bases unmatched. The CDR3 sequence is CAWSAGGAGYGYTF. The CDR3 coding sequence is TGTGCCTGGAGCGCAGGGGGCGCCGGCTATGGCTACACCTTC. Together with reference TRBV30 and TRBJ1-2, the CDR3 gives the full variable domain: SQTIHQWPATLVQPVGSPLSLECTVEGTSNPNLYWYRQAAGRGLQLLFYSVGIGQISSEVPQNLSASRPQDRQFILSSKKLLLSDSGFYLCAWSAGGAGYGYTFGSGTRLTVV.

This rearrangement joins TRBV14 to TRBJ2-1, with 9 bases identical to TRBD1. The CDR3 sequence is 15 residues long. V shed 3 bases and J 8 bases; nucleotides not matched to a gene: 8. Germline V gives CDR1 SGHDN, CDR2 FVKESK. Here the CDR3 reads CASSHLGQGGDEQFF. CDR3 bases: TGTGCCAGCAGCCACCTGGGACAGGGAGGCGATGAGCAGTTCTTC. The entire variable domain, with the rest obtained from reference TRBV14 and TRBJ2-1, is as follows: EAGVTQFPSHSVIEKGQTVTLRCDPISGHDNLYWYRRVMGKEIKFLLHFVKESKQDESGMPNNRFLAERTGGTYSTLKVQPAELEDSGVYFCASSHLGQGGDEQFFGPGTRLTVL.

This clone was counted a few times. This rearrangement joins TRBV18 to TRBJ2-2, with D perhaps TRBD1 (6 bases). Trimming removed 3 bases from V and 4 bases from J, with 15 bases in between. Germline values: CDR1 KGHSH, CDR2 LQKENI. The CDR3 has 16 residues. The CDR3 sequence: CASSPPTGGLTGELFF. CDR3 DNA sequence: TGTGCCAGCTCACCCCCGACAGGCGGGCTCACCGGGGAGCTGTTTTTT.

The chain carries TRBV6-5 and TRBJ2-7; 7 bases fit TRBD1. The CDR3 has 14 residues. Unmatched junction bases numbered 7, after V lost 8 bases and J lost 0 bases. The germline CDR1 and CDR2 sequences are MNHEY and SVGAGI. CDR3 protein: CASSVTGSSYEQYF. The CDR3 DNA follows: TGTGCCAGCTCGGTGACAGGGAGCTCCTACGAGCAGTACTTC.